These 25 T cell receptor beta chains came from one sample sequenced in a study of CD8+CD57+ T cells in acquired aplastic anemia. CDR3 and TCR beta VDJ profiling relied on a genomic DNA template. TCRdb re-called the reads with MiXCR, one entry per CDR3 protein. The repertoire holds roughly 93,000 distinct CDR3 sequences, with 55% to 70% as singletons. Patients who underwent sequencing had shown CD8+CD57+ cell expansion by flow cytometry. Sequenced: sorted CD4+, CD8+, or CD8+CD57+ T cells (not recorded which) from PBMCs. The receptors originated from a human donor with aplastic anemia.

This clonotype was counted ten times or more. This chain links TRBV9 with TRBJ1-2, with 7 bases aligning to TRBD1. CDR3 length equals 14 residues. J lost 8 bases, V lost 0 bases, and 7 bases had no gene match. Germline-derived CDR1 and CDR2 are SGDLS and YYNGEE. CDR3 sequence reads: CASSVEMAGGGYTF. The CDR3, as DNA: TGTGCCAGCAGCGTAGAGATGGCAGGGGGGGGCTACACCTTC.

The J gene is TRBJ2-5, the V gene TRBV6-5, with 11 bases lining up with TRBD2. Germline CDR1 reads MNHEY; CDR2 reads SVGAGI. This CDR3 is built from 16 residues. Trimming took 4 bases from V and 5 from J; bases not matched to a gene: 9. CDR3 nucleotide sequence: TGTGCCAGCAGTTTCAATAGCGGGGGGGCTCGGGAGACCCAGTACTTC. Translated: CASSFNSGGARETQYF.

The chain joins TRBV6-5 to TRBJ2-7; possibly TRBD1 or TRBD2 for D (6 bases each). The CDR3 length is 15 residues. Trimming stripped 0 bases from V and 2 bases from J, with 11 bases between. Germline V gene lookup returns CDR1 MNHEY and CDR2 SVGAGI. The CDR3 spells CASSYSSGGPYEQYF. As DNA, the CDR3 is TGTGCCAGCAGTTACTCGTCCGGGGGCCCCTACGAGCAGTACTTC.

This clonotype occurred a few times. This rearrangement joins TRBV2 to TRBJ2-7, with a tentative D call TRBD1 (5 bases). Germline assignment: CDR1 SNHLY and CDR2 FYNNEI. CDR3 length: 14 amino acids. The ends were cut back, 5 bases at V and 7 bases at J, with 18 bases in the middle. CDR3 region: CASSSYPKGVEQYF. The CDR3 DNA reads as TGTGCCAGCAGTTCCTATCCAAAAGGGGTAGAGCAGTACTTC.

The rearrangement joins TRBV20-1 to TRBJ2-7, with D tentatively TRBD2 (6 bases). Germline V gene data show CDR1 as DFQATT and CDR2 as SNEGSKA (reference sequence). This CDR3 has 11 amino acids. The V end was cut by 6 bases, the J end by 6 bases, with 12 bases between. This chain's CDR3 is CSAPTSGEQYF. CDR3 in DNA: TGCAGTGCCCCGACTAGTGGCGAGCAGTACTTC.

The chain has TRBV20-1 and TRBJ2-7; the match to TRBD2 covers 12 bases. CDR3 length: 14 amino acids. The germline CDR1 and CDR2 sequences are DFQATT and SNEGSKA (reference sequence). The V segment lost 3 bases and the J segment 10 bases; nucleotides outside the gene matches: 10. The CDR3 DNA sequence: TGCAGTGCTAGTTACCTAGCGGGAGGGCGTGATCAGTACTTC. The encoded protein is CSASYLAGGRDQYF.

The chain combines TRBV5-1 with TRBJ2-7, with D possibly matching TRBD2 (5 bases). CDR1 is SGHRS and CDR2 is YFSETQ in the germline V gene. The CDR3 extends over 14 amino acids. V lost 2 bases and J 6 bases, leaving 15 bases between the germline ends. The CDR3 region is CASSFFAGNPEQYF. Here the CDR3 DNA reads TGCGCCAGCAGCTTTTTTGCGGGTAATCCCGAGCAGTACTTC.

This clonotype was seen a handful of times. This sequence joins TRBV29-1 and TRBJ2-2, with D unresolved. There are 16 residues in the CDR3. The germline V and J ends were trimmed by 5 bases and 3 bases, with 19 bases remaining between them. CDR1 SQVTM and CDR2 ANQGSEA come from the germline V gene. CDR3 coding DNA: TGCAGCGTTTTGGTAGTAGGTTTCGAATACACCGGGGAGCTGTTTTTT. The encoded protein is CSVLVVGFEYTGELFF.

The V and J genes are TRBV2 and TRBJ1-4; tentative D call: TRBD1 (6 bases). Trimming shortened V by 8 bases and J by 2 bases, and 12 bases separated the two germline ends. The CDR3 covers 14 residues. The germline V gene encodes CDR1 SNHLY and CDR2 FYNNEI. The CDR3 DNA is TGTGCCAGCCTCAACGACAGGACTAATGAAAAACTGTTTTTT. Protein sequence: CASLNDRTNEKLFF.

A few counts support this clonotype. The chain employs TRBV20-1 and TRBJ2-3, with D possibly TRBD2 on 6 matching bases. Germline assignment: CDR1 DFQATT and CDR2 SNEGSKA (reference sequence). V gave up 0 bases and J gave up 5 bases, with 15 bases separating them. This CDR3 has 15 amino acids. CDR3 loop: CSARDPPGVGDTQYF. Here the CDR3 DNA reads TGCAGTGCTAGAGATCCTCCGGGGGTGGGAGATACGCAGTATTTT.

This chain connects TRBV11-2 to TRBJ2-6, with 8 bases fitting TRBD1. Germline V lookup: CDR1 SGHAT, CDR2 FQNNGV. The CDR3 totals 16 residues. After removal of 2 bases from V and 2 bases from J, the junction contained 2 bases not matched to a gene. CDR3 nucleotide sequence: TGTGCCAGCAGCTTACAGGGGGCGACTGGGGCCAACGTCCTGACTTTC. Translation gives CASSLQGATGANVLTF.

In its sample, this clonotype was seen a few times. V gene TRBV20-1 combines with J gene TRBJ1-2; D is undetermined. Trimming cost V 2 bases and J 4 bases, with 11 bases left between them. CDR1 is DFQATT and CDR2 is SNEGSKA in the germline V gene (reference sequence). This CDR3 is built from 13 residues. CDR3 DNA: TGCAGTGCTAGAACTCAGGCGCTCTATGGCTACACCTTC. It is translated as CSARTQALYGYTF.

This clonotype has a handful of counts. The CDR3 is CATSRDQATHYEQYF. CDR3 bases: TGTGCCACCAGCAGAGATCAGGCCACCCACTACGAGCAGTACTTC. The rearrangement uses TRBV15 and TRBJ2-7; D gene ambiguous. Germline assignment: CDR1 LNHNV and CDR2 YYDKDF (reference sequence). The CDR3 has 15 amino acids. V was trimmed by 0 bases and J by 3 bases, leaving 12 bases between them. The full variable domain, with the rest looked up from reference TRBV15 and TRBJ2-7, is DAMVIQNPRYQVTQFGKPVTLSCSQTLNHNVMYWYQQKSSQAPKLLFHYYDKDFNNEADTPDNFQSRRPNTSFCFLDIRSPGLGDTAMYLCATSRDQATHYEQYFGPGTRLTVT.

The chain recombines TRBV24-1 with TRBJ1-1; 7 nucleotides line up with TRBD1. The J segment lost 0 bases and the V segment lost 7 bases, leaving 7 bases of the junction unmatched. This CDR3 region has 15 residues. Germline values: CDR1 KGHDR, CDR2 SFDVKD. As DNA, the CDR3 is TGTGCCACCAGCGCGGGACAGTCCATGAACACTGAAGCTTTCTTT. Amino acid sequence: CATSAGQSMNTEAFF.

The chain carries TRBV7-9 and TRBJ2-3; 11 bases line up with TRBD2. The V segment lost 5 bases and the J segment 4 bases; nucleotides outside the gene matches: 14. CDR1 SEHNR and CDR2 FQNEAQ come from the germline V gene (reference sequence). The CDR3 contains 18 residues. The CDR3 bases are TGTGCCAGCAGCCCCCTGTCGGGCCTAGCGGGAGGAGCAGATACGCAGTATTTT. It specifies CASSPLSGLAGGADTQYF.

This clonotype was observed a single time. This chain uses TRBV25-1 with TRBJ2-1; D possibly corresponds to TRBD2 (5 bases). Per germline, CDR1 MGHDK and CDR2 SYGVNS. This CDR3 is 13 amino acids long. The V gene lost 6 bases and the J gene lost 12 bases, with 18 bases spanning the gap. The CDR3 nucleotides read TGTGCCAGCAGCTTAGCGCTGGGTGGTGTGCAGTTCTTC. Translated, it gives CASSLALGGVQFF.

This clonotype was observed at least ten times. The V call is TRBV9, the J call TRBJ1-5; 7 bases line up with TRBD1. Germline CDR1 SGDLS, CDR2 YYNGEE. The V segment lost 4 bases and the J segment 7 bases; nucleotides outside the gene matches: 8. The CDR3 contains 14 residues. In nucleotides, the CDR3 is TGTGCCAGCAGCCTAGGACAGGATGGGCAGCCCCAGCATTTT. Protein: CASSLGQDGQPQHF.

The chain is built from TRBV29-1 and TRBJ2-1, with 12 bases that match TRBD2. The CDR3 is 13 residues long. V lost 7 bases, J lost 7 bases, and 5 bases stayed unmatched. Germline loops: CDR1 SQVTM, CDR2 ANQGSEA. CDR3 nucleotide sequence: TGCAGCGCCGTTGGACTAGCGGGGAATGAGCAGTTCTTC. It yields the protein CSAVGLAGNEQFF.

V and J are TRBV7-6 and TRBJ2-7, with 10 bases fitting TRBD2. The CDR3 extends over 19 amino acids. J gave up 6 bases and V 4 bases, and 21 bases lay outside the gene matches. The germline V gene has CDR1 SGHVS and CDR2 FNYEAQ. CDR3 residues: CASSSIAGTSAANSVEQYF. CDR3 DNA sequence: TGTGCCAGCAGCTCCATAGCGGGGACTAGCGCGGCAAACTCCGTCGAGCAGTACTTC.

The chain uses TRBV24-1 and TRBJ1-2, with D unclear. V was pared by 5 bases and J by 4 bases, with 4 bases between. The CDR3 consists of 11 residues. Germline V gene data show CDR1 as KGHDR and CDR2 as SFDVKD. The DNA of the CDR3 is TGTGCCACCAGTGGCGGCTATGGCTACACCTTC. This sequence encodes CATSGGYGYTF.

The rearrangement joins TRBV10-2 to TRBJ2-1, with D possibly matching TRBD1 (6 bases). Trimming shortened V by 0 bases and J by 2 bases, and 8 bases separated the two germline ends. CDR3 length equals 15 residues. Germline V lookup: CDR1 WSHSY, CDR2 SAAADI. The CDR3 DNA follows: TGCGCCAGCAGTGAGTCAGGGGGTACCTACAATGAGCAGTTCTTC. Amino acids: CASSESGGTYNEQFF.

The chain links TRBV12-3 or TRBV12-4 to TRBJ2-7; 12 bases match TRBD2. V was clipped by 5 bases and J by 5 bases; unmatched bases: 10. This CDR3 is 16 amino acids long. The CDR3 loop reads CASSRRLAGEENEQYF. Written as DNA, the CDR3 is TGTGCCAGCAGTCGACGACTAGCGGGAGAGGAAAACGAGCAGTACTTC.

The chain uses TRBV20-1 and TRBJ2-3; tentatively, D is TRBD2 (6 bases). Per germline, CDR1 DFQATT and CDR2 SNEGSKA (reference sequence). The V end was cut by 0 bases, the J end by 2 bases, with 9 bases between. The CDR3 has 14 residues. CDR3 sequence (DNA): TGCAGTGCTAGAGATTGGACTAACACAGATACGCAGTATTTT. It yields the protein CSARDWTNTDTQYF.

This clonotype was found once. The rearrangement joins TRBV13 to TRBJ1-6; no clear D gene. The CDR3 spans 15 residues. Trimming shortened V by 10 bases and J by 9 bases, and 22 bases separated the two germline ends. Per germline, CDR1 PRHDT and CDR2 FYEKMQ (reference sequence). CDR3 in amino acids: CATRREGLAVSPLHF. For the CDR3, the DNA is TGTGCCACCAGGAGGGAGGGCCTCGCAGTTTCACCCCTCCACTTT.

This chain joins TRBV20-1 and TRBJ2-7, with 9 bases matching TRBD1. The CDR3 runs to 13 residues. The trim removed 2 bases at V and 6 bases at J, leaving 5 bases unmatched. Germline CDR1 reads DFQATT; CDR2 reads SNEGSKA (reference sequence). CDR3 sequence reads: CSARRMTGGEQYF. The CDR3 DNA follows: TGCAGTGCTAGAAGGATGACAGGGGGCGAGCAGTACTTC.